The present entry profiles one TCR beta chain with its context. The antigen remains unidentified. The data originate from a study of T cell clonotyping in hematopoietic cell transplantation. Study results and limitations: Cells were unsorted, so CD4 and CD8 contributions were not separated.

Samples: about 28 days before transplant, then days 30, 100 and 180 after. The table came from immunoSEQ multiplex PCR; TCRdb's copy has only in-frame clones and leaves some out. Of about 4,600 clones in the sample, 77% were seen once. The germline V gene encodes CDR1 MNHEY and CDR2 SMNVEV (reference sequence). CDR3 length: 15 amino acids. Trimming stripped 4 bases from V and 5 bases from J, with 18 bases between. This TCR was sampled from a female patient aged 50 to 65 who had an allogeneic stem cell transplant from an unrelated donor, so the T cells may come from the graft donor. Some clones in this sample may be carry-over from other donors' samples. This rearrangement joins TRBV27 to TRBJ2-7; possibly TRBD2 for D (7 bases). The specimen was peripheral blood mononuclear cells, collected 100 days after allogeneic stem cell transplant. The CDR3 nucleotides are TGTGCCAGCAGTTCTTTCCTGGGGGGGGCCAACGAGCAGTACTTC. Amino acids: CASSSFLGGANEQYF.